One T cell receptor (beta chain) is described in this entry. Its antigen is still unknown. The sample belongs to a study of lymphopenia after photon versus proton radiotherapy. Study-wide findings and caveats: Proton therapy kept repertoires fairly stable, unlike photons, which gained effector/memory cells. Authors raise, but do not show, better survival with proton therapy. Post-nadir diversity loss with photons came from oligoclonal expansion, particularly CD8+ Temra cells.

Sequenced by immunoSEQ multiplex PCR; TCRdb stores in-frame clones only, minus some. The profile shows approximately 170,000 clones, approximately 91% of them singletons. The trim removed 0 bases at V and 1 base at J, leaving 4 bases unmatched. The CDR3 has 15 residues. Germline CDR1 reads GTSNPN; CDR2 reads SVGIG (reference sequence). The gene calls are TRBV30 and TRBJ2-5; 8 positions match TRBD2. The sequencing used peripheral blood, collected from a patient treated with photon-based radiotherapy. The sequence was obtained from a man in his fifties with gastric cancer. This CDR3 reads CAWSVPSGSQETQYF. The CDR3 coding sequence is TGTGCCTGGAGTGTCCCTAGCGGGTCCCAAGAGACCCAGTACTTC. Full variable domain (remainder filled in from reference TRBV30 and TRBJ2-5): SQTIHQWPATLVQPVGSPLSLECTVEGTSNPNLYWYRQAAGRGLQLLFYSVGIGQISSEVPQNLSASRPQDRQFILSSKKLLLSDSGFYLCAWSVPSGSQETQYFGPGTRLLVL.